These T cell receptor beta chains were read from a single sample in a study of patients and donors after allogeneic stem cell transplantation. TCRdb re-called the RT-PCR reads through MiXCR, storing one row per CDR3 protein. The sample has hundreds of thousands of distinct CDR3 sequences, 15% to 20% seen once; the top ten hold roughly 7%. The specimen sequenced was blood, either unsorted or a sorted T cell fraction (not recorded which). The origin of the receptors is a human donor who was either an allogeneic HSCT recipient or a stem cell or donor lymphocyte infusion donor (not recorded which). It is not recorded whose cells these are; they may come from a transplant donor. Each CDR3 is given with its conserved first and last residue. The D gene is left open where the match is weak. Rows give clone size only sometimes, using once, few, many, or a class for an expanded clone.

CDR3 protein: CASSQSAGGHREQFF
CDR3 DNA: TGCGCCAGCAGCCAAAGCGCGGGGGGGCATCGTGAGCAGTTCTTC
D gene: TRBD2
V gene: TRBV4-3
J gene: TRBJ2-1
clone size: many

CDR3 protein: CASSPRLAVETQYF
CDR3 DNA: TGTGCCAGCAGTCCACGACTAGCGGTAGAGACCCAGTACTTC
D gene: TRBD2
V gene: TRBV5-5
J gene: TRBJ2-5
clone size: NA

CDR3 protein: CASSESGRYTDTQYF
CDR3 DNA: TGTGCCAGCAGTGAATCGGGCAGATACACAGATACGCAGTATTTT
D gene: NA
V gene: TRBV25-1
J gene: TRBJ2-3
clone size: few

CDR3 protein: CASSGRPEPGELFF
CDR3 DNA: TGTGCCAGCAGTGGACGCCCCGAGCCCGGGGAGCTGTTTTTT
D gene: NA
V gene: TRBV6-1
J gene: TRBJ2-2
clone size: NA

CDR3 protein: CASSFNGETQYF
CDR3 DNA: TGTGCCAGCAGCTTCAACGGGGAGACCCAGTACTTC
D gene: NA
V gene: TRBV11-3
J gene: TRBJ2-5
clone size: NA

CDR3 protein: CASSLEVAGGLLQETQYF
CDR3 DNA: TGTGCCAGCAGCTTAGAGGTAGCGGGGGGCCTCCTCCAAGAGACCCAGTACTTC
D gene: TRBD2
V gene: TRBV11-2
J gene: TRBJ2-5
clone size: many

CDR3 protein: CASSLVMGGGHTEAFF
CDR3 DNA: TGTGCCAGCAGTTTAGTCATGGGCGGGGGTCACACTGAAGCTTTCTTT
D gene: NA
V gene: TRBV12-3/TRBV12-4
J gene: TRBJ1-1
clone size: NA

CDR3 protein: CASAAWGAGETQYF
CDR3 DNA: TGTGCCAGTGCTGCATGGGGCGCGGGAGAGACCCAGTACTTC
D gene: NA
V gene: TRBV5-4
J gene: TRBJ2-5
clone size: few

CDR3 protein: CSVVQLGDTQYF
CDR3 DNA: TGCAGCGTTGTACAGCTCGGCGATACGCAGTATTTT
D gene: NA
V gene: TRBV29-1
J gene: TRBJ2-3
clone size: many

CDR3 protein: CAWRAGQGAAYGYTF
CDR3 DNA: TGTGCCTGGAGGGCTGGTCAGGGAGCTGCCTATGGCTACACCTTC
D gene: NA
V gene: TRBV30
J gene: TRBJ1-2
clone size: NA

CDR3 protein: CASRLGDLTYEQYF
CDR3 DNA: TGTGCCAGCAGGCTTGGGGACTTAACCTACGAGCAGTACTTC
D gene: NA
V gene: TRBV6-1
J gene: TRBJ2-7
clone size: few

CDR3 protein: CATSGTFDNEQFF
CDR3 DNA: TGTGCCACCTCCGGGACCTTCGACAATGAGCAGTTCTTC
D gene: NA
V gene: TRBV7-3
J gene: TRBJ2-1
clone size: few

CDR3 protein: CSAPPQGESYGYTF
CDR3 DNA: TGCAGCGCTCCACCCCAGGGGGAGAGCTATGGCTACACCTTC
D gene: TRBD1
V gene: TRBV29-1
J gene: TRBJ1-2
clone size: NA

CDR3 protein: CSAAWEGAAGTDTQYF
CDR3 DNA: TGCAGTGCCGCATGGGAAGGGGCCGCTGGCACAGATACGCAGTATTTT
D gene: NA
V gene: TRBV20-1
J gene: TRBJ2-3
clone size: many

CDR3 protein: CASSRTARNTIYF
CDR3 DNA: TGTGCCAGCTCAAGGACAGCCCGAAACACCATATATTTT
D gene: NA
V gene: TRBV27
J gene: TRBJ1-3
clone size: NA

CDR3 protein: CASSSSRDSSGANVLTF
CDR3 DNA: TGTGCCAGCAGTTCTTCCCGGGACAGCTCTGGGGCCAACGTCCTGACTTTC
D gene: TRBD1
V gene: TRBV12-3/TRBV12-4
J gene: TRBJ2-6
clone size: NA

CDR3 protein: CASSARNTGELFF
CDR3 DNA: TGTGCCAGTAGTGCCCGGAACACCGGGGAGCTGTTTTTT
D gene: NA
V gene: TRBV19
J gene: TRBJ2-2
clone size: few

CDR3 protein: CASSLAGLAGGGEQYF
CDR3 DNA: TGTGCCAGCAGCTTAGCGGGCTTAGCGGGGGGGGGCGAGCAGTACTTC
D gene: TRBD2
V gene: TRBV7-2
J gene: TRBJ2-7
clone size: few

CDR3 protein: CASSVRTGGLGGELFF
CDR3 DNA: TGCGCCAGCAGCGTAAGGACAGGGGGCTTAGGCGGGGAGCTGTTTTTT
D gene: TRBD1
V gene: TRBV4-1
J gene: TRBJ2-2
clone size: NA

CDR3 protein: CAWSGDSRYQETQYF
CDR3 DNA: TGTGCCTGGAGTGGGGACAGCAGATACCAAGAGACCCAGTACTTC
D gene: TRBD1
V gene: TRBV30
J gene: TRBJ2-5
clone size: NA

CDR3 protein: CASSESRIYGGREQFF
CDR3 DNA: TGTGCCAGCAGTGAAAGTAGAATCTACGGGGGGCGTGAGCAGTTCTTC
D gene: NA
V gene: TRBV6-1
J gene: TRBJ2-1
clone size: few

CDR3 protein: CASSLGQSKFYEQYF
CDR3 DNA: TGTGCCAGCAGCTTGGGACAGTCGAAGTTCTACGAGCAGTACTTC
D gene: TRBD1
V gene: TRBV7-6
J gene: TRBJ2-7
clone size: NA

CDR3 protein: CASSGRVAYEQYF
CDR3 DNA: TGTGCCAGCAGCGGCCGAGTGGCCTACGAGCAGTACTTC
D gene: NA
V gene: TRBV7-3
J gene: TRBJ2-7
clone size: NA

CDR3 protein: CARGPGSYNEQFF
CDR3 DNA: TGTGCCAGGGGCCCCGGCTCCTACAATGAGCAGTTCTTC
D gene: NA
V gene: TRBV2
J gene: TRBJ2-1
clone size: NA

CDR3 protein: CASSLGTGALGEQFF
CDR3 DNA: TGTGCCAGCAGTTTAGGGACAGGGGCGTTGGGTGAGCAGTTCTTC
D gene: TRBD1
V gene: TRBV12-3/TRBV12-4
J gene: TRBJ2-1
clone size: NA

CDR3 protein: CSARTGRQGNNQPQHF
CDR3 DNA: TGCAGTGCTAGAACGGGGAGACAGGGAAACAATCAGCCCCAGCATTTT
D gene: TRBD1
V gene: TRBV20-1
J gene: TRBJ1-5
clone size: many

CDR3 protein: CASSFGSLRYNEQFF
CDR3 DNA: TGCGCCAGCAGCTTCGGCAGCCTTCGGTACAATGAGCAGTTCTTC
D gene: NA
V gene: TRBV5-1
J gene: TRBJ2-1
clone size: few

CDR3 protein: CASTRSDSNQPQHF
CDR3 DNA: TGTGCCAGCACCCGGAGTGATAGCAATCAGCCCCAGCATTTT
D gene: NA
V gene: TRBV12-3/TRBV12-4
J gene: TRBJ1-5
clone size: NA

CDR3 protein: CAISDGNTGELFF
CDR3 DNA: TGTGCCATCAGTGATGGGAACACCGGGGAGCTGTTTTTT
D gene: NA
V gene: TRBV10-3
J gene: TRBJ2-2
clone size: many

CDR3 protein: CASSFSKRVDEQFF
CDR3 DNA: TGTGCCAGCAGCTTTTCCAAGCGGGTGGATGAGCAGTTCTTC
D gene: NA
V gene: TRBV7-9
J gene: TRBJ2-1
clone size: NA

CDR3 protein: CASSPQTTDTQYF
CDR3 DNA: TGTGCCAGCAGCCCCCAAACCACAGATACGCAGTATTTT
D gene: NA
V gene: TRBV11-3
J gene: TRBJ2-3
clone size: NA

CDR3 protein: CASSQVPDRDAYGYTF
CDR3 DNA: TGCGCCAGCAGCCAAGTCCCTGACAGGGACGCCTATGGCTACACCTTC
D gene: TRBD1
V gene: TRBV4-3
J gene: TRBJ1-2
clone size: many

CDR3 protein: CASSLNVGGSSYNEQFF
CDR3 DNA: TGCGCCAGCAGCTTGAATGTCGGGGGGAGCTCCTACAATGAGCAGTTCTTC
D gene: TRBD2
V gene: TRBV5-1
J gene: TRBJ2-1
clone size: NA

CDR3 protein: CASSWGGTPNTGELFF
CDR3 DNA: TGTGCCAGCAGCTGGGGCGGGACTCCGAACACCGGGGAGCTGTTTTTT
D gene: NA
V gene: TRBV11-3
J gene: TRBJ2-2
clone size: NA

CDR3 protein: CASSLEAGVGNIQYF
CDR3 DNA: TGTGCCAGCAGCTTAGAGGCGGGAGTTGGAAACATTCAGTACTTC
D gene: TRBD2
V gene: TRBV7-3
J gene: TRBJ2-4
clone size: NA

CDR3 protein: CAISGGKDGYTF
CDR3 DNA: TGTGCCATCAGTGGAGGGAAGGATGGCTACACCTTC
D gene: NA
V gene: TRBV10-3
J gene: TRBJ1-2
clone size: many

CDR3 protein: CASSRGRQGPSTDTQYF
CDR3 DNA: TGCGCCAGCAGCAGGGGGAGGCAGGGCCCTAGCACAGATACGCAGTATTTT
D gene: NA
V gene: TRBV5-1
J gene: TRBJ2-3
clone size: few

CDR3 protein: CASGPSTSEQYF
CDR3 DNA: TGTGCTAGTGGTCCCTCTACGTCCGAGCAGTACTTC
D gene: NA
V gene: TRBV12-5
J gene: TRBJ2-7
clone size: few

CDR3 protein: CSANKAGGVYSYEQYF
CDR3 DNA: TGCAGTGCTAACAAAGCGGGAGGGGTCTACTCCTACGAGCAGTACTTC
D gene: TRBD2
V gene: TRBV20-1
J gene: TRBJ2-7
clone size: few

CDR3 protein: CASSLWFGKEQYF
CDR3 DNA: TGTGCCAGCAGTTTATGGTTCGGGAAAGAGCAGTACTTC
D gene: NA
V gene: TRBV27
J gene: TRBJ2-7
clone size: few

CDR3 protein: CASSDTYPTDTQYF
CDR3 DNA: TGTGCCAGCAGTGATACTTATCCCACAGATACGCAGTATTTT
D gene: NA
V gene: TRBV27
J gene: TRBJ2-3
clone size: NA

CDR3 protein: CSASEPDRGHGYTF
CDR3 DNA: TGCAGTGCTAGCGAGCCTGACAGGGGGCATGGCTACACCTTC
D gene: TRBD1
V gene: TRBV20-1
J gene: TRBJ1-2
clone size: few

CDR3 protein: CASSKWPGNSNQPQHF
CDR3 DNA: TGTGCCAGCTCGAAGTGGCCAGGGAATAGCAATCAGCCCCAGCATTTT
D gene: NA
V gene: TRBV18
J gene: TRBJ1-5
clone size: NA

CDR3 protein: CSAPSRDSYTGELFF
CDR3 DNA: TGCAGTGCTCCGTCCCGGGACAGCTACACCGGGGAGCTGTTTTTT
D gene: TRBD1
V gene: TRBV20-1
J gene: TRBJ2-2
clone size: many

CDR3 protein: CSASWQGSEQYF
CDR3 DNA: TGCAGTGCTAGCTGGCAGGGTAGCGAGCAGTACTTC
D gene: NA
V gene: TRBV20-1
J gene: TRBJ2-7
clone size: few

CDR3 protein: CASSVRPSYTDTQYF
CDR3 DNA: TGTGCCAGCAGTGTTCGACCCTCATACACAGATACGCAGTATTTT
D gene: NA
V gene: TRBV6-4
J gene: TRBJ2-3
clone size: NA

CDR3 protein: CASSFGFRFRTNYGYTF
CDR3 DNA: TGTGCCAGCAGCTTTGGGTTTAGGTTCAGGACTAACTATGGCTACACCTTC
D gene: NA
V gene: TRBV7-2
J gene: TRBJ1-2
clone size: NA

CDR3 protein: CAISQTSGSSYEQYF
CDR3 DNA: TGTGCCATCAGCCAAACTAGCGGCTCCTCCTACGAGCAGTACTTC
D gene: TRBD2
V gene: TRBV10-3
J gene: TRBJ2-7
clone size: NA

CDR3 protein: CASSLTLDEQYF
CDR3 DNA: TGCGCCAGCAGCTTGACGTTAGACGAGCAGTACTTC
D gene: NA
V gene: TRBV5-1
J gene: TRBJ2-7
clone size: NA

CDR3 protein: CSAYTASVQETQYF
CDR3 DNA: TGCAGTGCTTACACAGCTAGCGTCCAAGAGACCCAGTACTTC
D gene: NA
V gene: TRBV20-1
J gene: TRBJ2-5
clone size: few

CDR3 protein: CSVEVTPATRGQGNTGELFF
CDR3 DNA: TGCAGCGTTGAAGTCACACCAGCCACCCGGGGACAGGGGAACACCGGGGAGCTGTTTTTT
D gene: TRBD1
V gene: TRBV29-1
J gene: TRBJ2-2
clone size: NA

CDR3 protein: CASSERHIQETQYF
CDR3 DNA: TGCGCCAGCAGCGAAAGACACATACAAGAGACCCAGTACTTC
D gene: NA
V gene: TRBV5-1
J gene: TRBJ2-5
clone size: few

CDR3 protein: CASSWTGMNTEAFF
CDR3 DNA: TGTGCCAGCAGCTGGACAGGTATGAACACTGAAGCTTTCTTT
D gene: TRBD1
V gene: TRBV7-9
J gene: TRBJ1-1
clone size: NA

CDR3 protein: CASSQDAGSYNSPLHF
CDR3 DNA: TGCGCCAGCAGCCAAGATGCGGGCTCCTATAATTCACCCCTCCACTTT
D gene: NA
V gene: TRBV4-3
J gene: TRBJ1-6
clone size: few

CDR3 protein: CASSPRGTSIAGELFF
CDR3 DNA: TGTGCCAGCAGTCCACGGGGGACTAGTATCGCCGGGGAGCTGTTTTTT
D gene: TRBD2
V gene: TRBV25-1
J gene: TRBJ2-2
clone size: few

CDR3 protein: CASSLQGVGNTEAFF
CDR3 DNA: TGTGCCAGCAGCTTGCAGGGAGTAGGGAACACTGAAGCTTTCTTT
D gene: NA
V gene: TRBV7-2
J gene: TRBJ1-1
clone size: NA

CDR3 protein: CAWRGGSADTQYF
CDR3 DNA: TGTGCCTGGAGAGGGGGGTCGGCAGATACGCAGTATTTT
D gene: NA
V gene: TRBV30
J gene: TRBJ2-3
clone size: NA

CDR3 protein: CASSQRAGGNTEAFF
CDR3 DNA: TGTGCCAGCAGTCAAAGAGCAGGGGGCAACACTGAAGCTTTCTTT
D gene: TRBD1
V gene: TRBV9
J gene: TRBJ1-1
clone size: NA

CDR3 protein: CASSLVRGGLIDEQFF
CDR3 DNA: TGTGCCAGCAGCTTAGTTCGGGGGGGCCTTATTGATGAGCAGTTCTTC
D gene: TRBD2
V gene: TRBV7-6
J gene: TRBJ2-1
clone size: NA

CDR3 protein: CASRRSFPYEQYF
CDR3 DNA: TGTGCCAGCAGGAGGAGTTTCCCCTACGAGCAGTACTTC
D gene: NA
V gene: TRBV6-1
J gene: TRBJ2-7
clone size: once